The TCR beta chain described here comes from a study of blood T cell repertoires in COVID-19. Overall study: COVID-19 samples, acute and convalescent, were from the United States, Italy and Spain. Nucleic acid was either cDNA or gDNA, and it came from T cells, B-cell-depleted T cells, or PBMCs.

V shed 0 bases and J shed 4 bases, with 12 bases lying between them. The CDR3 loop spans 15 amino acids. Germline CDR1 MGHRA, CDR2 YSYEKL. As handled by the study authors: Estimation of nucleated cell counts relied on the amplification of reference gene primers. TCRdb's copy holds only in-frame clones and misses some; the assay was immunoSEQ multiplex PCR. The V and J calls and clone size are taken from that table; D and trimming were inferred from the DNA. In the table there are approximately 430,000 clones, 70% to 90% of which are singletons. The sample taken for sequencing was peripheral blood. The clonotype comes from a woman aged 30 to 39 with active or convalescent COVID-19. The chain combines TRBV4-1 with TRBJ1-2, with D perhaps TRBD1 (6 bases). The CDR3 DNA reads as TGCGCCAGCAGCCAAGATTGGGGGCTTGCCTATGGCTACACCTTC. This gives the protein CASSQDWGLAYGYTF.